The T cell receptor beta chain described here comes from a study of metastatic and nonmetastatic thyroid tumors. This clone was detected only a few times. The entire patient cohort was treatment-naive prior to thyroid surgery. MiXCR reprocessed the PCR reads for TCRdb. The sample records 15,000 to 19,000 clones, approximately 3.7% being singletons. The V and J ends lost 5 bases and 6 bases respectively, with 8 bases between them. CDR3 length equals 12 residues. This clonotype was obtained from a female donor with papillary thyroid cancer or a benign thyroid nodule (not recorded which). Some clones in this sample may be carry-over from other donors' samples. Sequencing used tumor tissue. V is TRBV12-3 or TRBV12-4 and J is TRBJ1-5; D ambiguous. The CDR3: CASSPLGQPQHF. The CDR3 nucleotides read TGTGCCAGCAGTCCCTTAGGTCAGCCCCAGCATTTT.